These 11 T cell receptor beta chains came from one sample sequenced in a study of shared clonotypes between healthy human individuals. Libraries were prepared by immunoSEQ multiplex PCR; TCRdb keeps only in-frame clonotypes and omits some of them. The sample lists around 700,000 clones; approximately 74% were seen once. Material for sequencing was memory CD4+ T cells sorted from blood. The subset: CD45RA-negative fraction. These receptors were collected from a woman younger than 45 in good health.

Comments on this clone: The sample has other DNA sequences that encode this CDR3 too. The chain links TRBV5-1 to TRBJ1-4, with TRBD1 matching 9 bases. The CDR3 has 15 amino acids. V lost 5 bases, J lost 5 bases, and 7 bases stayed unmatched. Germline lookup yields CDR1 SGHRS and CDR2 YFSETQ. The CDR3: CASSQGDRDNEKLFF. Written as DNA, the CDR3 is TGCGCCAGCAGTCAAGGGGACAGGGACAATGAAAAACTGTTTTTT.

V is TRBV29-1 and J is TRBJ2-1, with 9 bases aligning to TRBD2. V shed 4 bases, J shed 6 bases, and the junction held 4 bases outside the gene matches. The CDR3 consists of 13 residues. Per germline, CDR1 SQVTM and CDR2 ANQGSEA. The CDR3 spells CSVGGTSFNEQFF. CDR3 DNA sequence: TGCAGCGTTGGTGGGACTAGCTTCAATGAGCAGTTCTTC.

This CDR3 is CASSLAPGVNEKLFF. DNA of the CDR3: TGCGCCAGCAGCTTGGCCCCAGGGGTAAATGAAAAACTGTTTTTT. V usage is TRBV5-1 and J usage is TRBJ1-4; TRBD1 might be the D (6 bases). The CDR3 runs 15 residues. The germline V gene encodes CDR1 SGHRS and CDR2 YFSETQ. Trimming cost V 0 bases and J 5 bases, with 11 bases left between them.

The rearrangement links TRBV28 to TRBJ1-2; weak D call: TRBD1 (6 bases). The V and J ends lost 5 bases and 1 base respectively, with 20 bases between them. The germline V gene has CDR1 MDHEN and CDR2 SYDVKM. This CDR3 region has 17 residues. The DNA for the CDR3 is TGTGCCAGCAGTCTCCCAGTTATACAGGGCAATAACTATGGCTACACCTTC. This codes for CASSLPVIQGNNYGYTF.

The chain recombines TRBV19 with TRBJ2-5; D may correspond to TRBD1 or TRBD2 (6 bases each). Germline V gene lookup returns CDR1 LNHDA and CDR2 SQIVND (reference sequence). CDR3 length: 14 amino acids. V lost 3 bases to trimming and J lost 4 bases, with 12 bases between them. The CDR3 DNA sequence: TGTGCCAGTAGTATCCCGGGGGCGACAGAGACCCAGTACTTC. Translation gives CASSIPGATETQYF.

The rearrangement uses TRBV28 and TRBJ1-2; the D is unclear. The germline V gene has CDR1 MDHEN and CDR2 SYDVKM. CDR3 length: 15 residues. V shed 6 bases and J shed 8 bases, with 22 bases lying between them. This chain's CDR3 is CASRQPRPGALGYTF. The CDR3 nucleotides are TGTGCCAGCAGACAGCCCAGACCAGGAGCTTTGGGCTACACCTTC.

The chain links TRBV5-4 to TRBJ1-2; TRBD1 matches 9 bases. CDR1 SGHNT and CDR2 YYREEE come from the germline V gene (reference sequence). The ends lost 4 bases at V and 4 bases at J; junction bases unmatched: 5. The length of the CDR3 is 14 residues. The CDR3 is CASSLTGGGYGYTF. CDR3 bases: TGTGCCAGCAGCCTGACAGGGGGAGGCTATGGCTACACCTTC.

This rearrangement joins TRBV30 to TRBJ2-1; D remains unclear. This CDR3 is built from 12 residues. CDR1 and CDR2 (germline): GTSNPN, SVGIG (reference sequence). Trimming removed 3 bases from V and 9 bases from J, with 12 bases in between. CDR3 region: CAWSGPRGEQFF. CDR3 bases: TGTGCCTGGAGCGGTCCCAGAGGTGAGCAGTTCTTC.

This clone was detected only a few times. The V call is TRBV5-1, the J call TRBJ1-2; a possible D gene is TRBD1 (5 bases). V shed 2 bases and J shed 7 bases, with 15 bases lying between them. Germline V gives CDR1 SGHRS, CDR2 YFSETQ. The CDR3 runs to 14 residues. The CDR3 region is CASSFAGQGSGYTF. DNA of the CDR3: TGCGCCAGCAGCTTTGCCGGACAAGGTAGTGGCTACACCTTC.

This chain joins TRBV6-1 and TRBJ1-2, with D maybe TRBD1 (5 bases). The length of the CDR3 is 12 residues. Per germline, CDR1 MNHNS and CDR2 SASEGT. Trimming pared 0 bases from V and 13 bases from J, leaving 12 bases between. The CDR3 region is CASSEAAGPATF. CDR3 in DNA: TGTGCCAGCAGTGAAGCCGCAGGGCCGGCCACCTTC.

This clone was observed once. CDR3 DNA: TGTGCCAGCTCAGGACAGCTTAGCAATCAGCCCCAGCATTTT. As protein: CASSGQLSNQPQHF. V is TRBV27 and J is TRBJ1-5, with a weak D call TRBD1 (6 bases). The CDR3 runs 14 residues. V was cut by 8 bases and J by 0 bases, with 11 bases left in between. Germline V CDR1 and CDR2: MNHEY, SMNVEV (reference sequence).